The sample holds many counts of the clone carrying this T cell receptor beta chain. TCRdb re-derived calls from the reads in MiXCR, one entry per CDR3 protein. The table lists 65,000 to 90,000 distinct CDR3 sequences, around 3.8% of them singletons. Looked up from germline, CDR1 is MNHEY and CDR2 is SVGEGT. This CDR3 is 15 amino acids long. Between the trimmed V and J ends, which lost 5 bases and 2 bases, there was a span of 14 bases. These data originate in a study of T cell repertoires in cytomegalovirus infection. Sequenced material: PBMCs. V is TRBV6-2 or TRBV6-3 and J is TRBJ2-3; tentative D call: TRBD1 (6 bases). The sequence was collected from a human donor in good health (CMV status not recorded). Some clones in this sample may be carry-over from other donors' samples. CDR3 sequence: CASSQGTISTDTQYF. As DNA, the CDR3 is TGTGCCAGCAGTCAGGGGACCATATCCACAGATACGCAGTATTTT.